These 24 T cell receptor beta chains share one sample of origin, sequenced in a study of identifying expanded T cells in peripheral blood. Sequenced by immunoSEQ multiplex PCR; TCRdb stores in-frame clones only, minus some. Among 85,000 to 90,000 clones listed, about 86% were seen once. Material: blood. The receptors come from a person aged 18 to 70 in good health.

The chain uses TRBV11-3 and TRBJ2-5; D call uncertain. The germline V and J ends were trimmed by 6 bases and 5 bases, with 10 bases remaining between them. The germline gives CDR1 SGHNT, CDR2 YENEEA. CDR3 length: 12 amino acids. CDR3 in amino acids: CASRYLFETQYF. CDR3 nucleotides: TGTGCCAGCAGGTACCTCTTTGAGACCCAGTACTTC.

This chain joins TRBV7-9 and TRBJ2-5; 7 bases match TRBD1. Trimming at V came to 4 bases and at J to 5 bases, leaving 13 bases not matched to a gene. This CDR3 has 16 amino acids. CDR1 and CDR2 from the germline V gene are SEHNR and FQNEAQ (reference sequence). Here the CDR3 reads CASSSRDSRVRETQYF. CDR3 DNA: TGTGCCAGCAGCTCTAGGGACAGTAGGGTGAGGGAGACCCAGTACTTC.

J is TRBJ2-5 and V is TRBV5-6; D uncertain. The CDR3 covers 14 residues. Trimming removed 0 bases at V and 1 base at J, with 7 bases between. In germline, CDR1 is SGHDT, CDR2 YYEEEE. CDR3 sequence reads: CASSLVASQETQYF. CDR3 DNA sequence: TGTGCCAGCAGCTTGGTTGCTTCCCAAGAGACCCAGTACTTC.

V usage is TRBV2 and J usage is TRBJ2-2; D may be TRBD1 (6 bases). The germline V gene encodes CDR1 SNHLY and CDR2 FYNNEI. The CDR3 is 13 amino acids. Between the trimmed V and J ends, which lost 9 bases and 4 bases, there was a span of 12 bases. The CDR3 region has the DNA TGTGCCAGGGGACAACCACTCACCGGGGAGCTGTTTTTT. Translated: CARGQPLTGELFF.

This chain uses TRBV19 with TRBJ2-4; D not certain. The germline gives CDR1 LNHDA, CDR2 SQIVND (reference sequence). The V gene lost 5 bases and the J gene lost 0 bases, with 26 bases spanning the gap. There are 20 residues in the CDR3. The CDR3 region is CASSLSPDGRLELAKNIQYF. DNA for the CDR3: TGTGCCAGTAGTCTTTCTCCGGACGGCCGATTAGAGCTAGCCAAAAACATTCAGTACTTC.

The count of this clone is one. V and J are TRBV30 and TRBJ1-1, with D unresolved. The CDR3 is 14 residues long. Trimming removed 1 base at V and 4 bases at J, with 13 bases between. Germline V CDR1 and CDR2: GTSNPN, SVGIG (reference sequence). CDR3 in DNA: TGTGCCTGGAGTGGGAGGGCGGCGAGCACTGAAGCTTTCTTT. Its protein is CAWSGRAASTEAFF.

V and J are TRBV5-1 and TRBJ1-1; TRBD1 aligns across 7 bases. Germline values: CDR1 SGHRS, CDR2 YFSETQ. The junction had 8 bases not matched to a gene; V was cut back by 2 bases and J by 4 bases. This CDR3 is 15 amino acids long. CDR3 protein: CASSFTGAASTEAFF. In DNA, the CDR3 is TGCGCCAGCAGCTTTACAGGGGCTGCTTCCACTGAAGCTTTCTTT.

The V call is TRBV5-6, the J call TRBJ2-7, with D perhaps TRBD1 (6 bases). The length of the CDR3 is 15 residues. With 4 bases removed from V and 2 bases from J, the gap between germline ends came to 16 bases. From germline, CDR1 is SGHDT and CDR2 YYEEEE. The CDR3 is CASSLDHTGTYEQYF. The CDR3 DNA reads TGTGCCAGCAGCCTAGACCATACAGGGACCTACGAGCAGTACTTC.

CDR3 bases: TGTGCCAGCAGCTTCGACAGGCTTGGGCAGTACTTC. Translating gives CASSFDRLGQYF. The chain couples TRBV5-5 to TRBJ2-7, with a tentative D call TRBD1 (6 bases). The germline V gene has CDR1 SGHKS and CDR2 YYEKEE (reference sequence). The CDR3 covers 12 residues. V was shortened by 2 bases and J by 9 bases, with 12 bases between the two germline ends.

The V call is TRBV27, the J call TRBJ2-7; TRBD2 aligns across 14 bases. Trimming took 6 bases from V and 3 from J; bases not matched to a gene: 10. CDR3 length equals 17 residues. Germline V gene data show CDR1 as MNHEY and CDR2 as SMNVEV (reference sequence). The CDR3, as DNA: TGTGCCAGCAGCCGAAGGGGCGGGACTAGCGGGGGCTACGAGCAGTACTTC. It translates to CASSRRGGTSGGYEQYF.

This chain connects TRBV19 to TRBJ1-1, with 8 bases matching TRBD1. CDR1 and CDR2 from the germline V gene are LNHDA and SQIVND (reference sequence). The CDR3 covers 15 residues. The V segment lost 7 bases and the J segment 1 base; nucleotides outside the gene matches: 8. CDR3 sequence: CASKTGGRRNTEAFF. CDR3 in DNA: TGTGCCAGTAAAACAGGGGGACGGAGGAACACTGAAGCTTTCTTT.

This clone was observed many times. The chain combines TRBV2 with TRBJ2-7; D is unresolved. Trimming stripped 1 base from V and 3 bases from J, with 7 bases between. This CDR3 is built from 13 residues. From germline, CDR1 is SNHLY and CDR2 FYNNEI. In nucleotides, the CDR3 is TGTGCCAGCAGTGAAGTAAACAGCTACGAGCAGTACTTC. Its protein is CASSEVNSYEQYF.

The chain links TRBV9 to TRBJ1-2; D gene uncertain. This CDR3 is built from 11 residues. With 3 bases removed from V and 4 bases from J, the gap between germline ends came to 4 bases. CDR1 is SGDLS, CDR2 YYNGEE, per germline. CDR3 in DNA: TGTGCCAGCAGCGCAATCTATGGCTACACCTTC. This sequence encodes CASSAIYGYTF.

A few counts support this clone. The V call is TRBV7-2, the J call TRBJ2-7; D is uncertain. Per the germline V gene, CDR1 is SGHTA and CDR2 is FQGNSA. With 1 base removed from V and 6 bases from J, the gap between germline ends came to 10 bases. The CDR3 is made up of 13 amino acids. The CDR3: CASSLVMAAEQYF. Written as DNA, the CDR3 is TGTGCCAGCAGCTTAGTTATGGCAGCCGAGCAGTACTTC.

This chain uses TRBV6-5 with TRBJ2-7; TRBD1 aligns across 9 bases. Germline V CDR1 and CDR2: MNHEY, SVGAGI. After removal of 2 bases from V and 2 bases from J, the junction contained 1 base not matched to a gene. The CDR3 totals 14 residues. This CDR3 is CASSYGDRAYEQYF. Here the CDR3 DNA reads TGTGCCAGCAGTTACGGGGACAGGGCCTACGAGCAGTACTTC.

The chain is built from TRBV18 and TRBJ1-6; tentatively, D is TRBD1 (5 bases). CDR1 and CDR2 from the germline V gene are KGHSH and LQKENI. This CDR3 has 13 residues. Trimming removed 5 bases from V and 7 bases from J, with 9 bases in between. The CDR3 coding sequence is TGTGCCAGCTCAACGCAGGGAAATTCACCCCTCCACTTT. Translating gives CASSTQGNSPLHF.

This clone was observed once. The chain uses TRBV5-5 and TRBJ2-6; no firm D call. This CDR3 spans 14 amino acids. Trimming took 1 base from V and 2 from J, leaving 4 bases between them. Germline CDR1 reads SGHKS; CDR2 reads YYEKEE (reference sequence). CDR3: CASSLSPGANVLTF. Here the CDR3 DNA reads TGTGCCAGCAGCTTGAGTCCTGGGGCCAACGTCCTGACTTTC.

The chain joins TRBV29-1 to TRBJ1-3, with D unclear. Trimming removed 7 bases from V and 4 bases from J, with 8 bases in between. Germline CDR1 SQVTM, CDR2 ANQGSEA. The CDR3 extends over 11 amino acids. The CDR3 nucleotides are TGCAGCGGGACGAGGGGAAACACCATATATTTT. It is translated as CSGTRGNTIYF.

The chain recombines TRBV2 with TRBJ2-1, with D perhaps TRBD1 (5 bases). The CDR3 consists of 16 residues. CDR1 and CDR2 (germline): SNHLY, FYNNEI. With 1 base removed from V and 2 bases from J, the gap between germline ends came to 12 bases. CDR3 loop: CASSEGVGRTYNEQFF. DNA of the CDR3: TGTGCCAGCAGTGAAGGTGTGGGGCGGACCTACAATGAGCAGTTCTTC. The full variable domain, in which reference TRBV2 and TRBJ2-1 provide the parts outside the CDR3, is EPEVTQTPSHQVTQMGQEVILRCVPISNHLYFYWYRQILGQKVEFLVSFYNNEISEKSEIFDDQFSVERPDGSNFTLKIRSTKLEDSAMYFCASSEGVGRTYNEQFFGPGTRLTVL.

The genes are TRBV5-1 and TRBJ2-5; 7 bases line up with TRBD2. The length of the CDR3 is 14 residues. V was clipped by 4 bases and J by 5 bases; unmatched bases: 8. Germline lookup yields CDR1 SGHRS and CDR2 YFSETQ. As DNA, the CDR3 is TGCGCCAGCAGCCGGGACTATCAGGGCGAGACCCAGTACTTC. The encoded protein is CASSRDYQGETQYF.

V usage is TRBV9 and J usage is TRBJ2-2; D uncertain. Per germline, CDR1 SGDLS and CDR2 YYNGEE. V was clipped by 3 bases and J by 1 base, with 7 bases between them. The CDR3 runs to 14 residues. The CDR3 DNA is TGTGCCAGCAGCGCCCACTGGAACACCGGGGAGCTGTTTTTT. It encodes CASSAHWNTGELFF.

The chain has TRBV30 and TRBJ2-7; D gene uncertain. CDR1 is GTSNPN and CDR2 is SVGIG in the germline V gene (reference sequence). CDR3 length equals 11 residues. Trimming shortened V by 2 bases and J by 0 bases, and 2 bases separated the two germline ends. CDR3 bases: TGTGCCTGGAGTCTCTCCTACGAGCAGTACTTC. Protein sequence: CAWSLSYEQYF.

The chain links TRBV7-9 to TRBJ2-5; 7 positions agree with TRBD1. The length of the CDR3 is 17 residues. With V trimmed by 5 bases and J by 7 bases, 19 bases remained unmatched. CDR1 is SEHNR and CDR2 is FQNEAQ in the germline V gene (reference sequence). CDR3 coding DNA: TGTGCCAGCAGCGGACCGTTCTCGACAGGGATGTCGGGGACCCAGTACTTC. It codes for CASSGPFSTGMSGTQYF. The variable domain in full, with the rest retrieved from reference TRBV7-9 and TRBJ2-5, is DTGVSQNPRHKITKRGQNVTFRCDPISEHNRLYWYRQTLGQGPEFLTYFQNEAQLEKSRLLSDRFSAERPKGSFSTLEIQRTEQGDSAMYLCASSGPFSTGMSGTQYFGPGTRLLVL.

This rearrangement joins TRBV19 to TRBJ1-4; D not certain. V was pared by 6 bases and J by 5 bases, with 4 bases between. Germline CDR1 and CDR2: LNHDA and SQIVND (reference sequence). This CDR3 is 11 amino acids long. As DNA, the CDR3 is TGTGCCAGTAGCCGGAATGAAAAACTGTTTTTT. Protein sequence: CASSRNEKLFF.